This T cell receptor (beta chain) was documented in a study of shared clonotypes between healthy human individuals. Study-level information: Each donor contributed plates that comprised three CD4 naive, three CD4 memory, two CD8 naive and one CD8 memory.

CDR1 is MGHDK, CDR2 SYGVNS, per germline. CDR3 length equals 14 residues. Trimming removed 8 bases from V and 8 bases from J, with 18 bases in between. The method was immunoSEQ multiplex PCR; TCRdb's version includes in-frame clones alone and lacks a portion of them. The table records approximately 980,000 clones, around three quarters of them present only once. The clonotype originates from a young man in good health. The chain employs TRBV25-1 and TRBJ1-4; D is perhaps TRBD1 (6 bases). The sample taken for sequencing was memory CD4+ T cells sorted from blood. Regarding subset: CD45RA-negative fraction. CDR3 amino acids: CASSIRGAEEKLFF. The DNA of the CDR3 is TGTGCCAGCTCCATTCGGGGGGCAGAGGAAAAACTGTTTTTT.